These 15 T cell receptor beta chains were sequenced from one sample in a study of blood T cell repertoires in COVID-19. Some clones are missing from TCRdb's copy, which holds only in-frame ones; the method was immunoSEQ multiplex PCR. The data contain fewer than 350,000 clones, roughly 90% of them singletons. Sequencing was performed on PBMCs or T cells enriched from blood (not recorded which). The receptors stem from a man aged 60 to 75 who had recovered from COVID-19.

This clone was counted a single time. The rearrangement uses TRBV19 and TRBJ2-1, with TRBD1 matching over 7 bases. This CDR3 contains 16 residues. The V and J ends lost 6 bases and 0 bases, in that order; junction bases with no gene match: 8. Germline-derived CDR1 and CDR2 are LNHDA and SQIVND (reference sequence). This CDR3 reads CASRQGPFSSYNEQFF. The CDR3 region has the DNA TGTGCCAGTAGACAGGGGCCATTTAGCTCCTACAATGAGCAGTTCTTC.

Here the CDR3 DNA reads TGTGCCAGCAGCCAGGGCACTAGCGGGAGAGGGGGTTACGAGCAGTACTTC. It is translated as CASSQGTSGRGGYEQYF. The rearrangement joins TRBV5-4 to TRBJ2-7, with TRBD2 identical over 11 bases. V lost 4 bases to trimming and J lost 4 bases; unmatched junction nucleotides: 13. CDR3 length equals 17 residues. Germline CDR1 SGHNT, CDR2 YYREEE (reference sequence). The variable domain in full, with the rest retrieved from reference TRBV5-4 and TRBJ2-7, is ETGVTQSPTHLIKTRGQQVTLRCSSQSGHNTVSWYQQALGQGPQFIFQYYREEENGRGNFPPRFSGLQFPNYSSELNVNALELDDSALYLCASSQGTSGRGGYEQYFGPGTRLTVT.

In DNA, the CDR3 is TGCAGCGCAGGGACTAGCCTAGCCACAGATACGCAGTATTTT. As protein: CSAGTSLATDTQYF. The V call is TRBV29-1, the J call TRBJ2-3, with TRBD2 identical over 9 bases. Germline V lookup: CDR1 SQVTM, CDR2 ANQGSEA. The length of the CDR3 is 14 residues. V trimming: 7 bases; J trimming: 2 bases; junction bases outside the gene matches: 7.

The genes are TRBV5-4 and TRBJ1-1; 7 nucleotides match TRBD1. Germline CDR1 reads SGHNT; CDR2 reads YYREEE (reference sequence). The length of the CDR3 is 15 residues. V gave up 0 bases and J gave up 5 bases; unmatched junction bases: 7. As DNA, the CDR3 is TGTGCCAGCAGCTTGGCCGAGGCAGGGGGTACTGAAGCTTTCTTT. Its protein is CASSLAEAGGTEAFF.

This chain links TRBV10-1 with TRBJ1-1; D gene ambiguous. The germline V and J ends were trimmed by 0 bases and 5 bases, with 10 bases remaining between them. Germline values: CDR1 WNHNN, CDR2 SYGVQD (reference sequence). This CDR3 has 14 amino acids. The CDR3 is CASSESIAGTEAFF. CDR3 sequence (DNA): TGCGCCAGCAGTGAGTCGATTGCAGGTACTGAAGCTTTCTTT.

The chain carries TRBV9 and TRBJ1-1; 7 bases are a match to TRBD1. The CDR3 consists of 16 residues. V shed 3 bases and J 3 bases; nucleotides not matched to a gene: 11. The germline V gene has CDR1 SGDLS and CDR2 YYNGEE. This CDR3 is CASSAPRQGIDTEAFF. CDR3 nucleotide sequence: TGTGCCAGCAGCGCTCCCAGACAGGGTATCGACACTGAAGCTTTCTTT.

The genes are TRBV7-9 and TRBJ1-1; D not certain. The ends were cut back, 2 bases at V and 1 base at J, with 5 bases in the middle. The CDR3 totals 13 residues. The germline V gene encodes CDR1 SEHNR and CDR2 FQNEAQ (reference sequence). The CDR3 DNA reads as TGTGCCAGCAGCTTATTCGGGAACACTGAAGCTTTCTTT. Protein sequence: CASSLFGNTEAFF.

V is TRBV7-9 and J is TRBJ2-1, with D perhaps matching TRBD1 (5 bases). CDR1 and CDR2 (germline): SEHNR, FQNEAQ (reference sequence). The length of the CDR3 is 15 residues. V lost 1 base and J lost 7, with 14 bases in between. The CDR3 reads CASSLVLPGINEQFF. As DNA, the CDR3 is TGTGCCAGCAGCTTAGTCCTCCCAGGGATAAATGAGCAGTTCTTC.

The chain recombines TRBV4-2 with TRBJ1-2; D remains ambiguous. The V end lost 0 bases, the J end lost 3 bases, and 20 bases lay between the germline ends. Looked up from germline, CDR1 is LGHNA and CDR2 is YNFKEQ. The CDR3 loop spans 18 amino acids. The CDR3 DNA reads TGTGCCAGCAGCCAAGATCTGGGCAGTCAGATCGGCGACTATGGCTACACCTTC. This codes for CASSQDLGSQIGDYGYTF.

Remarks on this clone: One end of the junction varies from germline; a read error may be responsible. As DNA, the CDR3 is TGTGCCAGCTCACCACGGGCTAGCGGGAGCTACAATGAACAGTTCTTC. Its protein is CASSPRASGSYNEQFF. This chain connects TRBV18 to TRBJ2-1; TRBD2 agrees at 10 bases. The CDR3 spans 16 residues. Germline loops: CDR1 KGHSH, CDR2 LQKENI.

The rearrangement uses TRBV3-1 (or the pseudogene TRBV3-2) and TRBJ1-1, with unresolved D. CDR3 length: 13 amino acids. Germline V lookup: CDR1 LGHDT, CDR2 YNNKEL (reference sequence). Trimming pared 6 bases from V and 4 bases from J, leaving 12 bases between. The CDR3 sequence: CASRWREGTEAFF. The CDR3 nucleotides read TGTGCCAGCAGGTGGAGGGAGGGCACTGAAGCTTTCTTT.

This chain connects TRBV6-2 or TRBV6-3 to TRBJ1-4; maybe TRBD1 (5 bases). This CDR3 has 14 residues. V lost 6 bases and J lost 8, with 16 bases in between. The V gene's germline CDR1 is MNHEY and CDR2 SVGEGT. The CDR3 loop reads CASSTEQGGEKLFF. The DNA for the CDR3 is TGTGCCAGCAGCACGGAGCAGGGCGGCGAAAAACTGTTTTTT.

The V call is TRBV12-5, the J call TRBJ2-7; no clear D. CDR1 LGHNT and CDR2 FRNRAP come from the germline V gene. The CDR3 contains 13 residues. V lost 6 bases, J lost 3 bases, and 12 bases lay in between. The CDR3 is CASGLDIHYEQYF. The CDR3 bases are TGTGCTAGTGGCCTTGACATCCACTACGAGCAGTACTTC.

The chain links TRBV30 to TRBJ1-1, with TRBD1 identical over 8 bases. The CDR3 has 17 amino acids. Germline V gene lookup returns CDR1 GTSNPN and CDR2 SVGIG (reference sequence). Trimming took 0 bases from V and 7 from J; bases not matched to a gene: 16. The CDR3 bases are TGTGCCTGGAGTGTACTCTTCAGGGGGCATAATCGAAATGAAGCTTTCTTT. This gives the protein CAWSVLFRGHNRNEAFF.

V usage is TRBV24-1 and J usage is TRBJ2-5; 7 nucleotides line up with TRBD1. J gave up 5 bases and V 3 bases, and 11 bases lay outside the gene matches. Germline V gene sequence: CDR1 KGHDR, CDR2 SFDVKD. The CDR3 is 16 residues long. The CDR3: CATSDPAQGMVETQYF. The CDR3 nucleotides read TGTGCCACCAGTGATCCCGCACAGGGGATGGTGGAGACCCAGTACTTC.